This T cell receptor beta chain emerged from a study of blood T cells in healthy people across ages. With a J-beta primer mix and a sample-barcoded 5' primer, a second PCR ran about 7 to 12 cycles. TCRdb re-called the 5' RACE reads with MiXCR, one entry per CDR3 protein. The sample consists of about 800,000 distinct CDR3 sequences, 58% of them appearing once. Donors were healthy Caucasian individuals from Russia aged roughly 6 to 90. Turning to this clonotype: Its antigen is unidentified.

Study outcomes and limitations: It was held that the diversity estimates obtained from one million T cells were underestimates.

Trimming removed 5 bases at V and 2 bases at J, with 12 bases between. The CDR3 is 14 residues long. Germline V lookup: CDR1 SGHTA, CDR2 FQGNSA. V and J are TRBV7-2 and TRBJ1-2; no firm D call. This TCR was recovered from a man aged 30-40 years in good health. Specimen: blood. The CDR3: CASSGNPVNYGYTF. In DNA, the CDR3 is TGTGCCAGCAGCGGAAACCCGGTAAACTATGGCTACACCTTC.